Listed here is a single T cell receptor beta chain. V was trimmed by 2 bases and J by 3 bases, leaving 8 bases between them. CDR3 size: 14 residues. Germline CDR1 is SGHTA and CDR2 is FQGTGA. Under the authors' procedure: Cell counts per sample came from amplifying reference gene primers. Method: immunoSEQ multiplex PCR; TCRdb's copy keeps in-frame clones and lacks some. That table furnishes V, J and clone size, whereas the DNA furnished D and trimming. This table holds about 140,000 clones, around 73% found once. The sample comes from a study of blood T cell repertoires in COVID-19. Sequenced material: peripheral blood. The sequence came from a man aged 60-69 years who had recovered from COVID-19. The chain couples TRBV7-3 to TRBJ1-3; D remains ambiguous. CDR3 amino acids: CASSLSGIGNTIYF. DNA for the CDR3: TGTGCCAGCAGCTTATCAGGCATTGGAAACACCATATATTTT.